Listed here is a single TCR beta chain. Its cognate antigen is unknown. Germline lookup yields CDR1 SEHNR and CDR2 FQNEAQ (reference sequence). V was clipped by 5 bases and J by 4 bases, with 14 bases between them. The CDR3 is made up of 14 amino acids. PCR involved 60 Vbeta and 13 Jbeta primers. The assay was immunoSEQ multiplex PCR, and TCRdb's table has in-frame clones only and misses some. The repertoire consists of about 120,000 clones, with roughly 80% occurring once and the leading ten covering 2% to 3%. These data are taken from a study of cytomegalovirus exposure and HLA in healthy donors. The donors gave bone marrow, and they were healthy. General observations from the study: Fewer N-insertions than the roughly 670-donor mean were reportedly shown by an Asian-associated ancestry cluster in a later analysis. The listing of roughly 160 TCR beta chains classed them as cytomegalovirus-associated.

This sequence was found in a female donor in good health and CMV-seronegative. This chain joins TRBV7-9 and TRBJ2-5; a possible D gene is TRBD2 (5 bases). Sequenced material: PBMCs. This CDR3 is CASSPLPGVETQYF. The CDR3 region has the DNA TGTGCCAGCAGCCCCCTTCCCGGGGTAGAGACCCAGTACTTC.